This T cell receptor (beta chain) was recovered during a study of blood T cell repertoires in COVID-19. Study information: From the United States, Italy and Spain came samples of acute and convalescent COVID-19.

The germline V and J ends were trimmed by 5 bases and 0 bases, with 15 bases remaining between them. Germline CDR1 SGHKS, CDR2 YYEKEE (reference sequence). The CDR3 has 16 residues. This table comes from immunoSEQ multiplex PCR, and its TCRdb copy is limited to in-frame clones, with some not included. The sample contains around 200,000 clones, approximately 83% of which appear only once. The sequence came from a man aged 60 to 69 with acute or convalescent COVID-19. What was sequenced was peripheral blood. This chain connects TRBV5-5 to TRBJ1-3; weak D call: TRBD1 (6 bases). CDR3 sequence: CASRSGHTLSGNTIYF. CDR3 nucleotides: TGTGCCAGCAGATCGGGACATACCCTCTCTGGAAACACCATATATTTT.